These 2 T cell receptor beta chains share one sample of origin, sequenced in a study of T cell clonality in common variable immunodeficiency. The method was immunoSEQ multiplex PCR; TCRdb's version includes in-frame clones alone and lacks a portion of them. In total the sample includes 15,000 to 20,000 clones, none of them seen once. No antigen has been assigned to these receptors. General study findings and limits: In common variable immunodeficiency, TCR beta chains reportedly carried fewer deletions and N-nucleotide insertions.

The sequencing sample was made of peripheral blood mononuclear cells. These receptors originate from a human donor with common variable immunodeficiency.

The sample holds many counts of this clone. From the germline J gene comes the end of the CDR3, since the read stops 3 residues before it. The rearrangement joins TRBV20-1 to TRBJ1-2; possibly TRBD1 for D (5 bases). The CDR3 extends over 16 amino acids. Trimming took 0 bases from V and 2 from J, leaving 16 bases between them. Germline assignment: CDR1 DFQATT and CDR2 SNEGSKA (reference sequence). Incomplete CDR3 DNA: TGCAGTGCTAGAGATCAGGGAGGGTCCCTGAACTATGGC. Translated: CSARDQGGSLNYG. In full, the CDR3 reads CSARDQGGSLNYGYTF.

Comment on this clone: The read ends 3 residues before the CDR3 terminus; that terminus is restored from the germline J gene. The genes are TRBV5-1 and TRBJ2-1, with D unclear. V gave up 0 bases and J gave up 5 bases, with 12 bases separating them. The CDR3 is 15 residues long. Germline V gene sequence: CDR1 SGHRS, CDR2 YFSETQ. CDR3 DNA, as far as it was read: TGCGCCAGCAGCTTGGGGGTTATAGCTGACAATGAG. Protein product: CASSLGVIADNE. The whole CDR3 reads CASSLGVIADNEQFF.